Presented here are 19 T cell receptor beta chains from one specimen sequenced in a study of T cell repertoires in cytomegalovirus infection. One entry per CDR3 protein results from TCRdb running MiXCR on the reads. The table lists some 450,000 distinct CDR3 sequences, about a third of them singletons. The sample consisted of PBMCs. The origin of the receptors is a human donor in good health (CMV status not recorded). Some clones in this sample may be carry-over from other donors' samples.

The chain recombines TRBV4-2 with TRBJ1-1; TRBD1 aligns across 7 bases. V trimming: 4 bases; J trimming: 1 base; junction bases outside the gene matches: 9. The germline gives CDR1 LGHNA, CDR2 YNFKEQ. The CDR3 is 16 amino acids. The CDR3 nucleotides read TGTGCCAGCAGCCCTAGCAGACAGGGTGGGAACACTGAAGCTTTCTTT. Protein product: CASSPSRQGGNTEAFF.

Points on this clonotype: At one boundary the junction diverges from the germline segment, which might be a read error. The V and J genes are TRBV6-2 or TRBV6-3 and TRBJ2-7; 7 positions agree with TRBD1. CDR1 MNHEY and CDR2 SVGEGT come from the germline V gene. This CDR3 is 18 amino acids long. CDR3: CSSSYPLGDSESSYEQYF. DNA for the CDR3: TGTTCCAGCAGTTACCCTCTCGGGGACAGTGAGAGCTCCTACGAGCAGTACTTC.

This clonotype was observed a few times. This chain joins TRBV4-1 and TRBJ2-4; D is unresolved. The V gene lost 0 bases and the J gene lost 11 bases, with 23 bases spanning the gap. Per germline, CDR1 MGHRA and CDR2 YSYEKL. The CDR3 sequence is 17 residues long. The CDR3 sequence: CASSQDYRQPDPGVQYF. CDR3 in DNA: TGCGCCAGCAGCCAAGATTATCGCCAGCCCGACCCAGGAGTTCAGTACTTC.

In this sample, this clonotype turned up a few times. The chain carries TRBV20-1 and TRBJ2-5; D possibly uses TRBD1 or TRBD2 (5 bases each). The CDR3 is made up of 12 amino acids. Deletions cut 6 bases from V and 5 bases from J, with 13 bases between. Germline CDR1 reads DFQATT; CDR2 reads SNEGSKA (reference sequence). Written as DNA, the CDR3 is TGCAGTGCAAGGGGACCCTTGGAGACCCAGTACTTC. Protein: CSARGPLETQYF.

The chain joins TRBV5-5 to TRBJ1-6, with TRBD1 identical over 9 bases. J was trimmed by 11 bases and V by 4 bases; bases with no gene match: 4. CDR1 and CDR2 from the germline V gene are SGHKS and YYEKEE (reference sequence). The CDR3 consists of 13 residues. The CDR3 protein is CASSLGQGTPLHF. The CDR3 region has the DNA TGTGCCAGCAGCCTTGGACAGGGGACACCCCTCCACTTT.

This clonotype was observed a handful of times. CDR3 region: CASSLGQVTGDETQYF. CDR3 in DNA: TGTGCCAGCAGCTTAGGCCAAGTAACCGGGGATGAGACCCAGTACTTC. The chain has TRBV13 and TRBJ2-5, with D tentatively TRBD2 (5 bases). This CDR3 is built from 16 residues. Deletions cut 0 bases from V and 5 bases from J, with 16 bases between. Germline V gene data show CDR1 as PRHDT and CDR2 as FYEKMQ (reference sequence).

The chain combines TRBV7-3 with TRBJ2-1; 13 bases fit TRBD2. CDR3 length: 18 residues. CDR1 and CDR2 (germline): SGHTA, FQGTGA. Trimming removed 6 bases from V and 5 bases from J; junction bases left unmatched: 13. The CDR3 loop is CASSSTRTGLAGNNEQFF. Here the CDR3 DNA reads TGTGCCAGCAGTTCTACAAGAACGGGACTAGCGGGGAACAATGAGCAGTTCTTC.

This clonotype has a count of ten or more. This sequence joins TRBV7-2 and TRBJ2-7; 8 bases line up with TRBD2. This CDR3 is 15 amino acids long. With 4 bases clipped from V and 0 bases from J, the junction kept 5 bases outside the gene matches. Germline CDR1 reads SGHTA; CDR2 reads FQGNSA. Here the CDR3 reads CASSSYSGDSYEQYF. Here the CDR3 DNA reads TGTGCCAGCAGCTCCTATAGCGGGGACTCCTACGAGCAGTACTTC.

This clonotype appeared a single time. The rearrangement links TRBV28 to TRBJ2-2; the D call may be TRBD1 or TRBD2 (5 bases each). Per the germline V gene, CDR1 is MDHEN and CDR2 is SYDVKM. The V end lost 6 bases, the J end lost 7 bases, and 15 bases lay between the germline ends. The CDR3 is made up of 14 amino acids. The CDR3 reads CASRRQSRGGELFF. The CDR3 coding sequence is TGTGCCAGCAGGCGACAGTCCCGGGGCGGGGAGCTGTTTTTT.

This clonotype was counted a few times. The J gene is TRBJ2-7, the V gene TRBV6-6; 7 bases align to TRBD1. CDR3 length equals 11 residues. CDR1 is MNHNY, CDR2 SVGAGI, per germline (reference sequence). With 5 bases clipped from V and 6 bases from J, the junction kept 1 base outside the gene matches. The CDR3 DNA follows: TGTGCCAGCAGTACAGGGGCCGAGCAGTACTTC. It specifies CASSTGAEQYF.

For the CDR3, the DNA is TGTGCCAGCAGTTTAGGGCCGGCTGAGGGAACTAACAGCTATGGCTACACCTTC. This sequence encodes CASSLGPAEGTNSYGYTF. This sequence joins TRBV12-3 or TRBV12-4 and TRBJ1-2; no reliable D call. Trimming cost V 1 base and J 4 bases, with 22 bases left between them. The CDR3 is made up of 18 amino acids.

There are a few counts of this clonotype. The chain uses TRBV6-5 and TRBJ2-1; TRBD1 matches 8 bases. Trimming cost V 5 bases and J 8 bases; bases outside gene matches: 14. CDR1 is MNHEY, CDR2 SVGAGI, per germline. The CDR3 consists of 16 residues. In DNA form, the CDR3 reads TGTGCCAGCAGTCCTCGTCCGGACAGGGTGAGGGATGAGCAGTTCTTC. This codes for CASSPRPDRVRDEQFF.

The V and J genes are TRBV14 and TRBJ2-6; 8 nucleotides line up with TRBD1. Germline CDR1 is SGHDN and CDR2 is FVKESK. This CDR3 is built from 16 residues. Trimming cost V 5 bases and J 3 bases; bases outside gene matches: 6. The CDR3 DNA follows: TGTGCCAGCAGCGCAACAGGGGGTAATGGGGCCAACGTCCTGACTTTC. Amino acid sequence: CASSATGGNGANVLTF.

This sequence joins TRBV2 and TRBJ1-1; TRBD1 aligns across 7 bases. Germline V gene data show CDR1 as SNHLY and CDR2 as FYNNEI. The CDR3 sequence is 13 residues long. V was clipped by 4 bases and J by 6 bases; unmatched bases: 5. This chain's CDR3 is CASSGSQGAEAFF. The CDR3 DNA sequence: TGTGCCAGCAGTGGAAGTCAGGGGGCTGAAGCTTTCTTT.

In its sample, this clonotype was seen once. The rearrangement joins TRBV28 to TRBJ1-4; weak D call: TRBD1 (5 bases). This CDR3 is 14 amino acids long. The germline V and J ends were trimmed by 6 bases and 5 bases, with 13 bases remaining between them. From germline, CDR1 is MDHEN and CDR2 SYDVKM. CDR3 loop: CASRHGTGNEKLFF. CDR3 sequence (DNA): TGTGCCAGCAGACACGGGACGGGGAATGAAAAACTGTTTTTT.

The sample holds a few counts of this clonotype. V and J are TRBV5-1 and TRBJ2-1, with a tentative D call TRBD2 (6 bases). This CDR3 comprises 15 residues. The germline V and J ends were trimmed by 3 bases and 9 bases, with 19 bases remaining between them. CDR1 is SGHRS and CDR2 is YFSETQ in the germline V gene. As DNA, the CDR3 is TGCGCCAGCAGCTCCTTTAGCGGAGGAGGGAGTGAGCAGTTCTTC. This gives the protein CASSSFSGGGSEQFF.

The V and J genes are TRBV6-5 and TRBJ2-2; no clear D gene. Germline-derived CDR1 and CDR2 are MNHEY and SVGAGI. The CDR3 sequence is 12 residues long. V was shortened by 3 bases and J by 7 bases, with 6 bases between the two germline ends. The CDR3 protein is CASSYLGGELFF. For the CDR3, the DNA is TGTGCCAGCAGTTATTTAGGCGGGGAGCTGTTTTTT.

Of note for this clonotype: Its ends do not fully match the called genes, so a read error is possible. The chain combines TRBV25-1 with TRBJ1-5; D remains ambiguous. This CDR3 has 13 residues. The germline gives CDR1 MGHDK, CDR2 SYGVNS. In nucleotides, the CDR3 is TGTGCCAGCAGTGCGGGTAGCAATCAGCACCAGCATTTC. Translated, it gives CASSAGSNQHQHF.

A remark on this clonotype: A read error may be the cause here, since a much bigger clone is one base away. The rearrangement joins TRBV28 to TRBJ2-5; D is uncertain. Per the germline V gene, CDR1 is MDHEN and CDR2 is SYDVKM. This CDR3 has 17 residues. In nucleotides, the CDR3 is TGTGCCAGCAGTTTATGGACGGTCACAACCAAACAAGAGACCCAGTCCTTC. Translating gives CASSLWTVTTKQETQSF.